One T cell receptor beta chain is described in this entry. No antigen is known for it. This sample was taken from a study of shared clonotypes between healthy human individuals. Study context: Each donor had three CD4 naive, three CD4 memory, two CD8 naive and one CD8 memory plate.

Study-level points and caveats: Naive CD4 clonotypes were shared across several donors at 4% to 5%.

Samples underwent the assay at deep level. Sorted-subset replicate PCRs used 200 ng DNA, about 30,000 T cell genomes. The assay was immunoSEQ multiplex PCR, and TCRdb's table has in-frame clones only and misses some. The sample consists of hundreds of thousands of clones, approximately 96% of them appearing once. The V end lost 1 base, the J end lost 6 bases, and 10 bases lay between the germline ends. The CDR3 has 14 amino acids. Germline-derived CDR1 and CDR2 are SGHTA and FQGNSA. Naive CD8 populations comprised CD45RO-negative cells positively selected for CCR7, excluding terminally differentiated effector memory CD45RA+ cells.

V usage is TRBV7-2 and J usage is TRBJ2-1, with D perhaps assigned TRBD1 or TRBD2 (5 bases each). The sample was naive CD8+ T cells sorted from blood. This receptor was identified in a woman in her twenties or thirties in good health. The CDR3 region is CASSLVGAGNEQFF. The CDR3 region has the DNA TGTGCCAGCAGCTTAGTCGGGGCCGGCAATGAGCAGTTCTTC.